This entry lists 3 T cell receptor beta chains sequenced from one sample in a study of beta chain features in type 1 diabetes. Study-wide results and caveats: In all four CD4+ subsets, TCRB CDR3 length was significantly, moderately reduced in type 1 diabetes.

The antigens of these receptors remain unknown. Expressed TCRB transcripts were sequenced, since all the RNA that had been isolated was reverse transcribed. Some clones are missing from TCRdb's copy, which holds only in-frame ones; the method was immunoSEQ multiplex PCR. The sample has 150,000 to 200,000 clones; around 63% are singletons. Sequencing was carried out using naive CD4+ T cells from blood. All receptors come from a man younger than 40 with type 1 diabetes.

V usage is TRBV7-9 and J usage is TRBJ2-7, with 8 bases aligning to TRBD1. V trimming: 5 bases; J trimming: 6 bases; junction bases outside the gene matches: 9. Germline V gives CDR1 SEHNR, CDR2 FQNEAQ (reference sequence). The CDR3 loop spans 14 amino acids. CDR3 sequence: CASSTGQGRSEQYF. CDR3 nucleotide sequence: TGTGCCAGCAGCACCGGACAGGGTAGGAGCGAGCAGTACTTC.

Only a few counts were recorded for this clone. The V gene is TRBV7-2, the J gene TRBJ1-1, with D uncertain. This CDR3 has 13 residues. Germline-derived CDR1 and CDR2 are SGHTA and FQGNSA. Trimming cost V 1 base and J 3 bases, with 6 bases left between them. CDR3 region: CASSLEQYTEAFF. In nucleotides, the CDR3 is TGTGCCAGCAGCTTAGAACAGTACACTGAAGCTTTCTTT.

This clone was detected only a few times. The rearrangement joins TRBV28 to TRBJ2-4; D possibly uses TRBD1 or TRBD2 (5 bases each). The germline V gene encodes CDR1 MDHEN and CDR2 SYDVKM. The CDR3 runs to 12 residues. In nucleotides, the CDR3 is TGTGCAACGAGGGGCGCCGAAAACATTCAGTACTTC. Its translation is CATRGAENIQYF.